Presented here are 17 T cell receptor beta chains from one specimen sequenced in a study of T-cell memory formation after mild COVID-19. A single record per CDR3 protein comes from TCRdb applying MiXCR to the 5' RACE reads. In the table there are under 200,000 distinct CDR3 sequences, approximately 10% of which are singletons. The sample taken for sequencing was PBMCs or a T cell subset sorted from them (not recorded which). These receptors were taken from a man younger than 35 who had mild COVID-19 (a few samples of this study predate the infection). Cell type and time point are not known.

The V gene is TRBV12-3 or TRBV12-4, the J gene TRBJ2-7, with 7 positions matching TRBD1. The V and J ends lost 5 bases and 2 bases, in that order; junction bases with no gene match: 9. The CDR3 length is 15 residues. The CDR3 sequence is CASSPRDRDAYEQYV. The CDR3 coding sequence is TGTGCCAGCAGTCCCAGAGACAGGGACGCCTACGAGCAGTACGTC.

This clonotype was counted only a few times. The genes are TRBV20-1 and TRBJ1-3; TRBD1 might be the D (6 bases). CDR1 and CDR2 (germline): DFQATT, SNEGSKA (reference sequence). CDR3 size: 15 residues. Trimming stripped 6 bases from V and 3 bases from J, with 18 bases between. The CDR3: CSAALRGGFGNTIYF. CDR3 DNA sequence: TGCAGTGCAGCCCTCCGCGGGGGCTTTGGAAACACCATATATTTT.

The rearrangement uses TRBV5-6 and TRBJ2-3, with a weak D call TRBD2 (6 bases). V lost 1 base and J lost 7, with 22 bases in between. The CDR3 is 17 amino acids. Germline V gene data show CDR1 as SGHDT and CDR2 as YYEEEE. The DNA for the CDR3 is TGTGCCAGCAGCTTGTATTCGCGGGACGTGAGTGGGTATACGCAGTATTTT. Amino acid sequence: CASSLYSRDVSGYTQYF.

The J gene is TRBJ2-5, the V gene TRBV18; D perhaps matches TRBD2 (6 bases). V dropped 4 bases and J dropped 3 bases, with 9 bases sitting between them. The CDR3 has 13 residues. CDR1 and CDR2 (germline): KGHSH, LQKENI. CDR3 region: CASSLAGKETQYF. The CDR3 DNA reads TGTGCCAGCTCACTTGCGGGAAAAGAGACCCAGTACTTC.

The CDR3 reads CASSLGQGGDNEQFF. CDR3 coding DNA: TGCGCCAGCAGCTTGGGCCAGGGTGGGGACAATGAGCAGTTCTTC. J is TRBJ2-1 and V is TRBV5-1; D is possibly TRBD1 (5 bases). Per the germline V gene, CDR1 is SGHRS and CDR2 is YFSETQ. This CDR3 comprises 15 residues. The V end lost 0 bases, the J end lost 5 bases, and 12 bases lay between the germline ends.

The CDR3, as DNA: TGTGCCAGCAGCTCCCTGGGGGGGGAGACCCAGTACTTC. Its translation: CASSSLGGETQYF. This chain uses TRBV7-2 with TRBJ2-5, with 7 positions matching TRBD2. This CDR3 is built from 13 residues. The ends lost 4 bases at V and 5 bases at J; junction bases unmatched: 4. Germline CDR1 and CDR2: SGHTA and FQGNSA.

V usage is TRBV18 and J usage is TRBJ1-1; D remains unclear. This CDR3 is built from 13 residues. V lost 3 bases to trimming and J lost 5 bases, with 10 bases between them. Germline V CDR1 and CDR2: KGHSH, LQKENI. DNA of the CDR3: TGTGCCAGCTCACCCGGAGGGTGGACTGAAGCTTTCTTT. This sequence encodes CASSPGGWTEAFF.

This clonotype was picked up a small number of times. This sequence joins TRBV6-5 and TRBJ1-5, with no clear D. V was clipped by 6 bases and J by 0 bases, with 12 bases between them. The CDR3 contains 15 residues. CDR1 is MNHEY, CDR2 SVGAGI, per germline. The CDR3 reads CASRPQAFSNQPQHF. The CDR3 bases are TGTGCCAGCAGACCCCAGGCATTTAGCAATCAGCCCCAGCATTTT.

The chain carries TRBV5-1 and TRBJ2-7; D may be TRBD1 (5 bases). CDR3 length equals 12 residues. In germline, CDR1 is SGHRS, CDR2 YFSETQ. V lost 4 bases to trimming and J lost 2 bases, with 7 bases between them. CDR3 region: CASSRQPYEQYF. In DNA, the CDR3 is TGCGCCAGCAGCCGACAGCCCTACGAGCAGTACTTC.

This clonotype has more than one count but fewer than ten. The chain carries TRBV6-5 and TRBJ1-2; 7 nucleotides agree with TRBD1. The CDR3 totals 12 residues. The germline V gene has CDR1 MNHEY and CDR2 SVGAGI. V was clipped by 4 bases and J by 5 bases; unmatched bases: 1. CDR3 coding DNA: TGTGCCAGCAGTTCGACAGGGTATGGCTACACCTTC. Residues: CASSSTGYGYTF.

The V call is TRBV5-4, the J call TRBJ2-7; the D call may be TRBD1 or TRBD2 (5 bases each). Germline V gene lookup returns CDR1 SGHNT and CDR2 YYREEE (reference sequence). The CDR3 sequence is 15 residues long. V lost 4 bases and J 3 bases, leaving 17 bases between the germline ends. CDR3 sequence reads: CASSTSGTGNYEQYF. CDR3 in DNA: TGTGCCAGCAGCACCTCCGGGACCGGAAACTACGAGCAGTACTTC.

In this sample, this clonotype turned up a few times. The chain recombines TRBV4-3 with TRBJ2-3, with D tentatively TRBD1 (6 bases). The CDR3 is made up of 16 amino acids. Germline CDR1 reads LGHNA; CDR2 reads YSLEER. V was cut by 0 bases and J by 1 base, with 11 bases left in between. As DNA, the CDR3 is TGCGCCAGCAGCCAAGATCTTTGGACAGGCACAGATACGCAGTATTTT. Translating gives CASSQDLWTGTDTQYF.

This clonotype was seen more than once but under ten times. The chain is built from TRBV9 and TRBJ2-5, with D uncertain. The V end lost 0 bases, the J end lost 2 bases, and 8 bases lay between the germline ends. CDR1 SGDLS and CDR2 YYNGEE come from the germline V gene. This CDR3 has 14 amino acids. The CDR3 here is CASSVALGQETQYF. For the CDR3, the DNA is TGTGCCAGCAGCGTAGCTCTGGGGCAAGAGACCCAGTACTTC. Full variable domain (rest looked up from reference TRBV9 and TRBJ2-5): DSGVTQTPKHLITATGQRVTLRCSPRSGDLSVYWYQQSLDQGLQFLIQYYNGEERAKGNILERFSAQQFPDLHSELNLSSLELGDSALYFCASSVALGQETQYFGPGTRLLVL.

V gene TRBV6-5 combines with J gene TRBJ2-5; D is undetermined. V dropped 2 bases and J dropped 3 bases, with 7 bases sitting between them. The CDR3 covers 13 residues. Germline V gene lookup returns CDR1 MNHEY and CDR2 SVGAGI. This chain's CDR3 is CASSYTYKETQYF. As DNA, the CDR3 is TGTGCCAGCAGTTACACCTACAAAGAGACCCAGTACTTC.

This clonotype was detected ten times or more. The chain recombines TRBV7-3 with TRBJ2-3; D assignment may be TRBD1 or TRBD2 (6 bases each). Trimming removed 5 bases at V and 0 bases at J, with 21 bases between. The CDR3 is 18 amino acids. Germline V gene sequence: CDR1 SGHTA, CDR2 FQGTGA. The CDR3 here is CASSRRDTGGLSTDTQYF. The CDR3 bases are TGTGCCAGCAGCCGCCGGGACACGGGCGGACTAAGCACAGATACGCAGTATTTT.

This clonotype was counted ten times or more. V and J are TRBV7-9 and TRBJ2-7, with D perhaps TRBD2 (6 bases). Trimming stripped 1 base from V and 2 bases from J, with 12 bases between. The CDR3 length is 15 residues. Germline V gene data show CDR1 as SEHNR and CDR2 as FQNEAQ (reference sequence). CDR3 in DNA: TGTGCCAGCAGCTTAGGGGCTAGCGTCACCTACGAGCAGTACTTC. Protein sequence: CASSLGASVTYEQYF.

The chain combines TRBV20-1 with TRBJ2-7; 11 nucleotides agree with TRBD2. Germline V gene sequence: CDR1 DFQATT, CDR2 SNEGSKA (reference sequence). This CDR3 contains 15 residues. V lost 1 base and J lost 0; bases outside the gene matches: 2. CDR3 coding DNA: TGCAGTGCTAGAGTGCTAGCGGGGGGCTCCTACGAGCAGTACTTC. Residues: CSARVLAGGSYEQYF.